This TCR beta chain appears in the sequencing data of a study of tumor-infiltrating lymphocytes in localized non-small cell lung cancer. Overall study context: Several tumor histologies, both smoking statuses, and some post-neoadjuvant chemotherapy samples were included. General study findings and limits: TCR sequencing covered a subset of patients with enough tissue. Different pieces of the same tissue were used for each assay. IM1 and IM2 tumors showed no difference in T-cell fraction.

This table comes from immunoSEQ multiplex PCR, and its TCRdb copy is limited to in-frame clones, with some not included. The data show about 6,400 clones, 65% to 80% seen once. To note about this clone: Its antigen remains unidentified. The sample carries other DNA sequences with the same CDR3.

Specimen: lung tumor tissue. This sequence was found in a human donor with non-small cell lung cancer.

CDR3 sequence (DNA): TGTGCCAGCAGCCCGGGGTTGTACGGCTACACCTTC. This gives the protein CASSPGLYGYTF. The chain is built from TRBV7-9 and TRBJ1-2, with D uncertain. CDR1 and CDR2 (germline): SEHNR, FQNEAQ (reference sequence). The V gene lost 5 bases and the J gene lost 8 bases, with 12 bases spanning the gap. The CDR3 length is 12 residues.